The clone carrying this T cell receptor beta chain was seen repeatedly, ten times or more. The antigen remains unidentified. This sample stems from a study of T-cell memory formation after mild COVID-19. At the level of the study: The two donors had largely donor-specific TCR clusters. The study's findings and limits: Second-wave clones peaking on day 37 lacked confirmed SARS-CoV-2 specificity.

The CDR3 runs 14 residues. Germline CDR1 reads KGHSH; CDR2 reads LQKENI. V was shortened by 3 bases and J by 4 bases, with 10 bases between the two germline ends. TCRdb re-analysed the 5' RACE reads in MiXCR, keeping a single row per CDR3 protein. This table holds some 13,000 distinct CDR3 sequences, around 13% found once. Sequencing was done on a sample of PBMCs or a T cell subset sorted from them (not recorded which). The source is an adult woman who had mild COVID-19 (a few samples of this study predate the infection). Cell type and time point are not known. The rearrangement uses TRBV18 and TRBJ2-1; D might be TRBD1 or TRBD2, each matching 5 bases. CDR3 nucleotide sequence: TGTGCCAGCTCACCGCGAGGGGTATACAATGAGCAGTTCTTC. Amino acids: CASSPRGVYNEQFF. The variable domain in full, completed from reference TRBV18 and TRBJ2-1, reads NAGVMQNPRHLVRRRGQEARLRCSPMKGHSHVYWYRQLPEEGLKFMVYLQKENIIDESGMPKERFSAEFPKEGPSILRIQQVVRGDSAAYFCASSPRGVYNEQFFGPGTRLTVL.